The 14 T cell receptor beta chains below come from one sample, sequenced in a study of T-cell reconstitution after alpha-beta-depleted transplantation in children. Unique molecular identifiers tagged the TCRbeta library. MiXCR was run by TCRdb on the PCR reads, yielding one entry per CDR3 protein. The sample includes some 550,000 distinct CDR3 sequences, 23% of them seen just once. Sequenced here: PBMCs, mostly from graft donor cells, sampled 360 days after TCRalphabeta/CD19-depleted stem cell transplant. All receptors derive from a boy younger than two who had a stem cell transplant for acute myeloid leukemia, so the T cells may come from the graft donor.

In this sample, this clonotype turned up many times. The chain recombines TRBV5-5 with TRBJ1-1; D not certain. V was cut by 1 base and J by 3 bases, with 13 bases left in between. The germline CDR1 and CDR2 sequences are SGHKS and YYEKEE (reference sequence). This CDR3 has 15 amino acids. In DNA form, the CDR3 reads TGTGCCAGCAGCTTGATCTCGGCGGCGTACACTGAAGCTTTCTTT. Translation gives CASSLISAAYTEAFF.

The chain links TRBV5-1 to TRBJ1-1, with D hard to call. V lost 3 bases, J lost 7 bases, and 7 bases lay in between. The CDR3 is 11 amino acids. Germline CDR1 reads SGHRS; CDR2 reads YFSETQ. The CDR3 region is CASSSTVEAFF. The CDR3, as DNA: TGCGCCAGCAGCTCCACAGTTGAAGCTTTCTTT.

The sample holds a few counts of this clonotype. The gene calls are TRBV11-2 and TRBJ1-5, with 9 bases fitting TRBD1. This CDR3 has 18 residues. The V segment lost 5 bases and the J segment 6 bases; nucleotides outside the gene matches: 17. CDR1 SGHAT and CDR2 FQNNGV come from the germline V gene. The CDR3 protein is CASSEGLGTGLFGQPQHF. The DNA of the CDR3 is TGTGCCAGCAGCGAAGGCCTCGGGACAGGGTTGTTTGGTCAGCCCCAGCATTTT.

This sequence joins TRBV18 and TRBJ2-5; unclear D gene. Trimming cost V 1 base and J 0 bases, with 3 bases left between them. Germline CDR1 is KGHSH and CDR2 is LQKENI. CDR3 length equals 13 residues. Here the CDR3 DNA reads TGTGCCAGCTCACCACAGGACCAAGAGACCCAGTACTTC. It is translated as CASSPQDQETQYF.

The chain employs TRBV24-1 and TRBJ2-5; D is possibly TRBD2 (6 bases). V gave up 4 bases and J gave up 5 bases, with 13 bases separating them. CDR3 length: 14 amino acids. CDR1 is KGHDR and CDR2 is SFDVKD in the germline V gene. As DNA, the CDR3 is TGTGCCACCAGTGAGGCCGGGAGACCGGAGACCCAGTACTTC. Translation: CATSEAGRPETQYF.

The chain employs TRBV28 and TRBJ2-5; maybe TRBD1 (6 bases). Germline CDR1 is MDHEN and CDR2 is SYDVKM. CDR3 length: 14 amino acids. Trimming shortened V by 2 bases and J by 5 bases, and 12 bases separated the two germline ends. CDR3 sequence reads: CASSLQTGSETQYF. CDR3 nucleotide sequence: TGTGCCAGCAGTTTACAGACAGGCAGCGAGACCCAGTACTTC.

This clonotype was seen a handful of times. The chain joins TRBV12-5 to TRBJ2-7; D remains ambiguous. The CDR3 runs to 14 residues. The ends were cut back, 3 bases at V and 7 bases at J, with 16 bases in the middle. Germline loops: CDR1 LGHNT, CDR2 FRNRAP. This chain's CDR3 is CASGLDQVFGEQYF. The CDR3 region has the DNA TGTGCTAGTGGTTTAGATCAGGTTTTCGGAGAGCAGTACTTC.

This clonotype was seen at least ten times. This sequence joins TRBV7-6 and TRBJ2-1; maybe TRBD1 (5 bases). Looked up from germline, CDR1 is SGHVS and CDR2 is FNYEAQ. CDR3 length equals 20 residues. With 2 bases removed from V and 1 base from J, the gap between germline ends came to 24 bases. For the CDR3, the DNA is TGTGCCAGCAGCTTAAGGCCCCCCGACAGCCGCCCCCATTCCTACAATGAGCAGTTCTTC. It yields the protein CASSLRPPDSRPHSYNEQFF.

The DNA of the CDR3 is TGTGCCAGCACCTCCGGACAGAATAGCAATCAGCCCCAGCATTTT. The encoded protein is CASTSGQNSNQPQHF. This chain joins TRBV12-3 or TRBV12-4 and TRBJ1-5; tentatively, D is TRBD1 (6 bases). The CDR3 extends over 15 amino acids. Trimming stripped 7 bases from V and 0 bases from J, with 13 bases between.

This clonotype was recorded many times. This chain links TRBV4-3 with TRBJ2-3; no clear D. Germline V gene data show CDR1 as LGHNA and CDR2 as YSLEER. Trimming took 0 bases from V and 4 from J, leaving 5 bases between them. This CDR3 contains 13 residues. The CDR3 region is CASSQDPSDTQYF. DNA for the CDR3: TGCGCCAGCAGCCAAGACCCATCAGATACGCAGTATTTT.

This clonotype was counted a few times. V gene TRBV12-3 or TRBV12-4 combines with J gene TRBJ1-1; tentative D call: TRBD1 (5 bases). This CDR3 region has 18 residues. Deletions cut 2 bases from V and 0 bases from J, with 19 bases between. The CDR3: CASSLSVGAQAVNTEAFF. In DNA, the CDR3 is TGTGCCAGCAGTTTATCTGTCGGGGCCCAGGCGGTGAACACTGAAGCTTTCTTT.

The gene calls are TRBV5-1 and TRBJ1-5; D is ambiguous. The germline V and J ends were trimmed by 4 bases and 1 base, with 6 bases remaining between them. Germline V CDR1 and CDR2: SGHRS, YFSETQ. The CDR3 spans 13 residues. The CDR3 region has the DNA TGCGCCAGCAGCGAAGGGAGCAATCAGCCCCAGCATTTT. It translates to CASSEGSNQPQHF.

At least ten counts were recorded for this clonotype. The chain carries TRBV27 and TRBJ2-3; 15 nucleotides line up with TRBD2. V gave up 6 bases and J gave up 2 bases; unmatched junction bases: 9. This CDR3 region has 18 residues. Germline lookup yields CDR1 MNHEY and CDR2 SMNVEV (reference sequence). CDR3 sequence (DNA): TGTGCCAGCAGCAGGGGACTAGCGGGGGGCCTCCACACAGATACGCAGTATTTT. It translates to CASSRGLAGGLHTDTQYF.

Concerning this clonotype itself: The conserved phenylalanine or tryptophan is not found at the CDR3 terminus, so this likely reflects a read error. J is TRBJ1-5 and V is TRBV20-1; D remains unclear. CDR3 length: 12 amino acids. Germline loops: CDR1 DFQATT, CDR2 SNEGSKA (reference sequence). The ends were cut back, 2 bases at V and 7 bases at J, with 9 bases in the middle. DNA of the CDR3: TGCAGTGCTAGAATTCTAGGACAGCCCCAGCATTTG. This encodes CSARILGQPQHL.